Listed below are T cell receptor beta chains from one sample, sequenced in a study of naive and memory T cell subsets. MiXCR was run by TCRdb on the 5' RACE reads, yielding one entry per CDR3 protein. Altogether 57,000 or so distinct CDR3 sequences are present, approximately 7.2% being singletons, with the ten largest covering about a tenth. These receptors were taken from a male donor in good health. The CDR3 runs from the conserved cysteine through the conserved F or W. D genes are given only for firm matches. Rows may omit the clone size; those that give it use once, few, many or a size class.

j_gene,v_gene,d_gene,abundance,CDR3nt,CDR3aa
TRBJ2-2,TRBV5-6,TRBD2,few,TGTGCCAGCAGCTCTAGCGGGGGAGACACCGGGGAGCTGTTTTTT,CASSSSGGDTGELFF
TRBJ1-4,TRBV12-3/TRBV12-4,TRBD1,.,TGTGCCAGCAGCCCCCAGACAGGGGGAAAACTGTTTTTT,CASSPQTGGKLFF
TRBJ2-7,TRBV27,TRBD2,many,TGTGCCAGCAGTTTCGGCGGGAGGGCCGACGAGCAGTACTTC,CASSFGGRADEQYF
TRBJ2-5,TRBV6-5,.,.,TGTGCCAGCAGGCCACCCGGAAAAGAGACCCAGTACTTC,CASRPPGKETQYF
TRBJ2-3,TRBV6-1,.,many,TGTGCCAGCCATTACTTACAGGGCACAGATACGCAGTATTTT,CASHYLQGTDTQYF
TRBJ1-5,TRBV9,TRBD1,.,TGTGCCAGCAGCCGGGACAGCATCCAGCCCCAGCATTTT,CASSRDSIQPQHF
TRBJ2-5,TRBV18,.,many,TGTGCCAGCTCACGAGTAGGGCAAGAGACCCAGTACTTC,CASSRVGQETQYF
TRBJ2-1,TRBV29-1,TRBD2,few,TGCAGCGGAGGAGAGCGGGGACTCTACAATGAGCAGTTCTTC,CSGGERGLYNEQFF
TRBJ2-6,TRBV13,.,.,TGTGCCAGCACCCCTTTCAGTGTGCGTGGGGCCAACGTCCTGACTTTC,CASTPFSVRGANVLTF
TRBJ2-7,TRBV5-1,TRBD1,few,TGCGCCAGCAGCATCAGACAGGGAACCTACGAGCAGTACTTC,CASSIRQGTYEQYF
TRBJ1-2,TRBV15,TRBD1,once,TGTGCCACCAGCAGAGAAGGGACAGGGTGTTACACCTTC,CATSREGTGCYTF
TRBJ2-7,TRBV29-1,.,.,TGCAGCGCTCGGACAGCAACCTCCTACGAGCAGTACTTC,CSARTATSYEQYF
TRBJ2-1,TRBV19,TRBD1,.,TGTGCCAGTCGAAACCTGGGGACAGGTCCTTACAATGAGCAGTTCTTC,CASRNLGTGPYNEQFF
TRBJ2-5,TRBV20-1,TRBD2,few,TGCAGTGCTCGTGTAGCGGGAGCGGGGACCCAGTACTTC,CSARVAGAGTQYF
TRBJ1-1,TRBV29-1,.,.,TGCAGCGTTGCGTACAGCTTTGCGAACACTGAAGCTTTCTTT,CSVAYSFANTEAFF
TRBJ1-1,TRBV10-3,.,many,TGTGCCATCAGCCTGGCGGGCACTGAAGCTTTCTTT,CAISLAGTEAFF
TRBJ1-2,TRBV20-1,.,many,TGCAGTGCTAGAGATTCGGTGCCGTCGGAAGGCTACACCTTC,CSARDSVPSEGYTF
TRBJ2-6,TRBV4-1,.,few,TGCGCCAGCAGCCAAGAAAGGGCTTCAGGGGCCAACGTCCTGACTTTC,CASSQERASGANVLTF
TRBJ1-3,TRBV7-9,.,.,TGTGCCAGCAGCTTAGAAGAGGGGCTTGGAGGAAACACCATATATTTT,CASSLEEGLGGNTIYF
TRBJ2-1,TRBV12-3/TRBV12-4,.,many,TGTGCCAGCAGTTTAGGGCTCCTCAATGAGCAGTTCTTC,CASSLGLLNEQFF
TRBJ1-2,TRBV6-5,.,.,TGTGCCAGCAGAACAGGTGCCCTTGGGTACACCTTC,CASRTGALGYTF
TRBJ1-4,TRBV6-2/TRBV6-3,TRBD1,few,TGTGCCAGCAGCAATCCGGGACAGGGTTTTGAGAATGAAAAACTGTTTTTT,CASSNPGQGFENEKLFF
TRBJ2-7,TRBV6-1,TRBD2,many,TGTGCCAGCGTGACGAGCGGGACCGCTAACTACGAGCAGTACTTC,CASVTSGTANYEQYF
TRBJ1-1,TRBV29-1,.,few,TGCAGCGTTGAAGGGACAAACACTGAAGCTTTCTTT,CSVEGTNTEAFF
TRBJ2-5,TRBV20-1,TRBD2,.,TGCAGTGCTAAGCCCGGGAGCGGGAGAGGACGGGAGACCCAGTACTTC,CSAKPGSGRGRETQYF
TRBJ2-5,TRBV10-2,TRBD1,many,TGCGCCAGCAGTGAGTCGCGGACAGGGGGGGAGACCCAGTACTTC,CASSESRTGGETQYF
TRBJ2-2,TRBV3-1,.,few,TGTGCCAGCAGCCCCCTAGGGAGCAGGGTGTCCACCGGGGAGCTGTTTTTT,CASSPLGSRVSTGELFF
TRBJ2-4,TRBV7-2,.,.,TGTGCCAGCAGCCCCTCCACCGTAGCCAAAAACATTCAGTACTTC,CASSPSTVAKNIQYF
TRBJ2-1,TRBV29-1,TRBD2,many,TGCAGCGTTGACCTATTGGGGACTAGCGGGGGTGAAAAGTTCTTC,CSVDLLGTSGGEKFF
TRBJ2-2,TRBV4-1,.,.,TGCGCCAGCAGTCAGGCTGCGACCGTGGTAGGCGGGTCCGGGGAGCTGTTTTTT,CASSQAATVVGGSGELFF
TRBJ2-7,TRBV12-3/TRBV12-4,.,many,TGTGCCAGCAGTTCCCGGGACGGCTCCTACGAGCAGTACTTC,CASSSRDGSYEQYF
TRBJ1-5,TRBV2,.,.,TGTGCCAGCAGTGAAGCCCCCAGGGGCCAGCCCCAGCATTTT,CASSEAPRGQPQHF
TRBJ1-4,TRBV19,.,few,TGTGCCAGTAGTTCATTGACAGCTTCCCATGAAAAACTGTTTTTT,CASSSLTASHEKLFF
TRBJ1-2,TRBV14,.,.,TGTGCCAGCAGCCAGGACAACCCATTCAACTATGGCTACACCTTC,CASSQDNPFNYGYTF
TRBJ2-7,TRBV11-2,.,.,TGTGCCAGCAGCTTAGCCGGCTTCTACGAGCAGTACTTC,CASSLAGFYEQYF
TRBJ2-6,TRBV29-1,.,many,TGCAGCGCCCTCGATGGCTCTGGGGCCAACGTCCTGACTTTC,CSALDGSGANVLTF
TRBJ2-1,TRBV20-1,TRBD2,.,TGCAGTGCCACCAGCGGGGGGGGCTACAATGAGCAGTTCTTC,CSATSGGGYNEQFF
TRBJ2-1,TRBV29-1,.,.,TGCAGCGTTGTGGTAGGGGGCAATGAGCAGTTCTTC,CSVVVGGNEQFF